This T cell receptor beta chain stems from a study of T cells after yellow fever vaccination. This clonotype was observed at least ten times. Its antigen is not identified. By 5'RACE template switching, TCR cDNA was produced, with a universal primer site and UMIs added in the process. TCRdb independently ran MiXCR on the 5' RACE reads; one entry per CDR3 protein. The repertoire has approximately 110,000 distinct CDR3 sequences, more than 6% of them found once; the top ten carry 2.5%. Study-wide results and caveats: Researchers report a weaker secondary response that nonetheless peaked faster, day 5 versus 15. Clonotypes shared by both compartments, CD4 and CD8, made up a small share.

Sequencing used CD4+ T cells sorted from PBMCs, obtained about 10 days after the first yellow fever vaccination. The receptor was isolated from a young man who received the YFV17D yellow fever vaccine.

This CDR3 is CSARARTGLNTEAFF. CDR3 in DNA: TGCAGTGCTAGAGCCCGGACAGGGTTGAACACTGAAGCTTTCTTT. The V call is TRBV20-1, the J call TRBJ1-1, with 8 nucleotides matching TRBD1. The CDR3 consists of 15 residues. The V and J ends lost 1 base and 0 bases, in that order; junction bases with no gene match: 4. Germline CDR1 reads DFQATT; CDR2 reads SNEGSKA (reference sequence).